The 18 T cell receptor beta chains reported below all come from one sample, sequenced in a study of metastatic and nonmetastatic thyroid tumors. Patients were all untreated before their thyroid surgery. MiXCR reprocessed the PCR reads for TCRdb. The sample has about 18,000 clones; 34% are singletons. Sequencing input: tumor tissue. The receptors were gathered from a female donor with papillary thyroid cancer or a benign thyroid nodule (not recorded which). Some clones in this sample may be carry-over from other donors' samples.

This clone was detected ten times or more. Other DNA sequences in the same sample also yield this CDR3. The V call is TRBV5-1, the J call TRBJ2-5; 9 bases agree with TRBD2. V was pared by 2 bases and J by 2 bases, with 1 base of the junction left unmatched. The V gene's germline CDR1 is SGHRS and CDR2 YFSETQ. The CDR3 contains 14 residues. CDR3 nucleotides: TGCGCCAGCAGCTTTGCGGGAGGGCAAGAGACCCAGTACTTC. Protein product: CASSFAGGQETQYF.

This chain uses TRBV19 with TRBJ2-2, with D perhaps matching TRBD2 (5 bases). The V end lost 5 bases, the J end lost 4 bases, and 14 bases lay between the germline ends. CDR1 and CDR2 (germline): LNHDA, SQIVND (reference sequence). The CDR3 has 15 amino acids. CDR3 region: CASSSAGGFTGELFF. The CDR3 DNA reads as TGTGCCAGTAGTTCGGCTGGAGGATTCACCGGGGAGCTGTTTTTT.

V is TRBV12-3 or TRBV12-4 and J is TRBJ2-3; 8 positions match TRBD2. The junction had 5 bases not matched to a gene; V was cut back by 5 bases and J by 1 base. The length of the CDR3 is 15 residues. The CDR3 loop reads CASSIGLAGTDTQYF. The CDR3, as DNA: TGTGCCAGCAGTATCGGACTAGCAGGCACAGATACGCAGTATTTT.

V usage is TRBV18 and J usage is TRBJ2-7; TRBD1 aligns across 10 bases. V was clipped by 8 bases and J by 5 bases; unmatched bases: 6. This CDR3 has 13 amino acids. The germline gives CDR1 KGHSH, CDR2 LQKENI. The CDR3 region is CASSLGQGNEQYF. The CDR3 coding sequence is TGTGCCAGCAGCTTGGGACAGGGGAACGAGCAGTACTTC.

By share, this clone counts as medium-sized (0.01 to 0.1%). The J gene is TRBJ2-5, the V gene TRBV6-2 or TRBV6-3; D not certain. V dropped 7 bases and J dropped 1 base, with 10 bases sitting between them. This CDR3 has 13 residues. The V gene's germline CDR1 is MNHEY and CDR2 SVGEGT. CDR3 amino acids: CASTQTSQETQYF. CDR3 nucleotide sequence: TGTGCCAGCACCCAAACCTCCCAAGAGACCCAGTACTTC.

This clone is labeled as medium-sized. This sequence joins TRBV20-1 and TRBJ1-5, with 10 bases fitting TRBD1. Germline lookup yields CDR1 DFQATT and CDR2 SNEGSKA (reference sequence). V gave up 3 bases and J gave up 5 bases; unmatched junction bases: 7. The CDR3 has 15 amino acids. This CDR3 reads CSARNDGTGDQPQHF. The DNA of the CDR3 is TGCAGTGCTAGGAACGACGGGACAGGGGATCAGCCCCAGCATTTT.

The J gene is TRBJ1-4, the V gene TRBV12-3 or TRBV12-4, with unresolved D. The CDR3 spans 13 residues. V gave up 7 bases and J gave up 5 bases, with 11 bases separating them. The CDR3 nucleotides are TGTGCCAGCAAAGTCCTAGGGAATGAAAAACTGTTTTTT. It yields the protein CASKVLGNEKLFF.

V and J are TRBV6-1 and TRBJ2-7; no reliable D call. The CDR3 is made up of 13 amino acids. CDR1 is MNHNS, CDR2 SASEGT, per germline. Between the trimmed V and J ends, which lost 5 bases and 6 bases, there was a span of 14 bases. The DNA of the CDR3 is TGTGCCAGCAGTCCACGAGTGGACGGCGAGCAGTACTTC. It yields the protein CASSPRVDGEQYF.

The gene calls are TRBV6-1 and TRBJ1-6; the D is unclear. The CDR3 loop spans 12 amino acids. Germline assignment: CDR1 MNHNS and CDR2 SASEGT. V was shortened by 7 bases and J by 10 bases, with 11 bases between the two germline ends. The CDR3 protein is CASTRLQSPLHF. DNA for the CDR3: TGTGCCAGCACTCGCCTCCAGTCACCCCTCCACTTT.

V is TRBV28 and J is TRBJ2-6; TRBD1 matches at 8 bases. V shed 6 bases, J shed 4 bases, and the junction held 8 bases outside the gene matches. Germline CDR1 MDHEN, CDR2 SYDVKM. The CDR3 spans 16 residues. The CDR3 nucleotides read TGTGCCAGCAGCCCAACAGGGGGGAGGGGGGCCAACGTCCTGACTTTC. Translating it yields CASSPTGGRGANVLTF.

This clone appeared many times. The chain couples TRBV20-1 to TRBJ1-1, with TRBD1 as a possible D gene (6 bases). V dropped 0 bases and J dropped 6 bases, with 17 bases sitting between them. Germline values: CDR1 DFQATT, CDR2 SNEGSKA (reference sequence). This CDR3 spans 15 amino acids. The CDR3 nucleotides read TGCAGTGCTAGAGAGTCGGCGGACAGCAAAGCTGAAGCTTTCTTT. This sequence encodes CSARESADSKAEAFF.

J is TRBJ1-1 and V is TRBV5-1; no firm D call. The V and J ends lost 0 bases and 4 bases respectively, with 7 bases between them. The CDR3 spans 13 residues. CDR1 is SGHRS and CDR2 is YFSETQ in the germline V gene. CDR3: CASSLGVGTEAFF. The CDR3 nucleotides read TGCGCCAGCAGCTTGGGGGTGGGCACTGAAGCTTTCTTT.

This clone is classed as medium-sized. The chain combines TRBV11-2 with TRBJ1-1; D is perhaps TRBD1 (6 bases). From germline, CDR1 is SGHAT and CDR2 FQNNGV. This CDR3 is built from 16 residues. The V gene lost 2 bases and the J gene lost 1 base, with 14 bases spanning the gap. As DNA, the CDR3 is TGTGCCAGCAGCTTAATTCGCGACAGGCGGAACACTGAAGCTTTCTTT. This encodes CASSLIRDRRNTEAFF.

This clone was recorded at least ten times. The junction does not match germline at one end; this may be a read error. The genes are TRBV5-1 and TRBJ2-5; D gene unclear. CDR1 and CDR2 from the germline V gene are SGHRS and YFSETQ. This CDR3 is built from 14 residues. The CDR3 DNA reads TGCGCCAGCAGCCCAATGGATCCCGAAGAGGCCCAGTACTTC. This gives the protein CASSPMDPEEAQYF.

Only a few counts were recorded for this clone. CDR3 sequence (DNA): TGTGCCAGCAGTCCCCAGACAGGGGGCGAGGGGGAGCAGTACTTC. Its translation: CASSPQTGGEGEQYF. The chain recombines TRBV27 with TRBJ2-7, with 10 bases identical to TRBD1. V lost 5 bases, J lost 7 bases, and 11 bases stayed unmatched. In germline, CDR1 is MNHEY, CDR2 SMNVEV (reference sequence). The CDR3 has 15 amino acids.

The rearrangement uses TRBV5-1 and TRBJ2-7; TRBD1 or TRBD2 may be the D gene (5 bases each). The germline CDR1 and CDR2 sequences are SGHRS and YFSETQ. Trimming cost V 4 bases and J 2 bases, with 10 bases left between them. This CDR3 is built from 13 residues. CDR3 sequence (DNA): TGCGCCAGCAGCCCGGGACCGCCCTACGAGCAGTACTTC. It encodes CASSPGPPYEQYF.

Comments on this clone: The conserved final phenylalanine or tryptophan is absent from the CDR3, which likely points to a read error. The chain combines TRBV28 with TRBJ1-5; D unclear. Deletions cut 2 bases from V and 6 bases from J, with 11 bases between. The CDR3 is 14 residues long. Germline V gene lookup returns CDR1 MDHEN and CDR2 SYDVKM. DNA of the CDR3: TGTGCCAGCAGTTTACGAGACGCCTCTCAGCCCCAGCATTGT. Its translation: CASSLRDASQPQHC.

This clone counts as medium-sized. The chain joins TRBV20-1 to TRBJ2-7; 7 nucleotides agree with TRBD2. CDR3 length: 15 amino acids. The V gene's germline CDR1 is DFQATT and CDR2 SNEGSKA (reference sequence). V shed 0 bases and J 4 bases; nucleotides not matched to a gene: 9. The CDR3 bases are TGCAGTGCTAGAGATCGGGCGGGAGCTCTGTACGAGCAGTACTTC. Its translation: CSARDRAGALYEQYF.